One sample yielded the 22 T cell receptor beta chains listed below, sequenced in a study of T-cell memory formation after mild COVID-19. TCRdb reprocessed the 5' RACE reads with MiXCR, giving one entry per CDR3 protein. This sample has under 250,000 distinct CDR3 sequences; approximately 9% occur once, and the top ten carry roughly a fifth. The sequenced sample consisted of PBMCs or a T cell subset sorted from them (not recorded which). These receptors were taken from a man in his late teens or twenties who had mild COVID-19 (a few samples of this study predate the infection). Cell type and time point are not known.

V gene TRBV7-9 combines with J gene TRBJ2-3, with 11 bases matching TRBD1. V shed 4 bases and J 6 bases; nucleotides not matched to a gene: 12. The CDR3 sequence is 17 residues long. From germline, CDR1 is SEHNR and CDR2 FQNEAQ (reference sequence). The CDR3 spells CASSSSRDRGSSDTQYF. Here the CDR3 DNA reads TGTGCCAGCAGCTCATCCCGGGACAGGGGGAGTTCGGATACGCAGTATTTT.

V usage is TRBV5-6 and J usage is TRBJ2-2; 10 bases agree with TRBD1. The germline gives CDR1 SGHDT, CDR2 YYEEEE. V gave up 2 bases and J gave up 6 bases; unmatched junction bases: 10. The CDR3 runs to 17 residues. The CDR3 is CASSFSGQGSFSGELFF. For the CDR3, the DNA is TGTGCCAGCAGCTTTTCGGGACAGGGGTCTTTCTCCGGGGAGCTGTTTTTT.

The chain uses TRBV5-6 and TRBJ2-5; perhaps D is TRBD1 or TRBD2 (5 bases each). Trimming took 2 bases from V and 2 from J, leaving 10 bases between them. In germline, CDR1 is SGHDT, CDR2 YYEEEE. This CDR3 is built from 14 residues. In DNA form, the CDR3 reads TGTGCCAGCAGCTTCAGGGACGTTCAAGAGACCCAGTACTTC. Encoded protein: CASSFRDVQETQYF.

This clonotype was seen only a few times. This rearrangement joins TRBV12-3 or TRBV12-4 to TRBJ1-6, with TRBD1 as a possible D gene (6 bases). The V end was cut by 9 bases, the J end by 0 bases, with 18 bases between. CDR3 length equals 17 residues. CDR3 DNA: TGTGCCAGTTCTGGGGGGGCGGGCAGCTCCTATAATTCACCCCTCCACTTT. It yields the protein CASSGGAGSSYNSPLHF.

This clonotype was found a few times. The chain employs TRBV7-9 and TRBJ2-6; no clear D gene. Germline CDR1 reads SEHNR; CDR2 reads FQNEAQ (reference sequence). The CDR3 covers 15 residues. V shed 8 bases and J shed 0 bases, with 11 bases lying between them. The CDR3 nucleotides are TGTGCCAGCGATTATATCGACTCTGGGGCCAACGTCCTGACTTTC. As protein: CASDYIDSGANVLTF.

The CDR3 nucleotides read TGTGCCAGCAGCTTAGCGGGCAGTGGCTGGTACAATGAGCAGTTCTTC. It translates to CASSLAGSGWYNEQFF. The rearrangement joins TRBV7-2 to TRBJ2-1; D unclear. The germline V gene encodes CDR1 SGHTA and CDR2 FQGNSA. The CDR3 totals 16 residues. V shed 0 bases and J shed 4 bases, with 13 bases lying between them.

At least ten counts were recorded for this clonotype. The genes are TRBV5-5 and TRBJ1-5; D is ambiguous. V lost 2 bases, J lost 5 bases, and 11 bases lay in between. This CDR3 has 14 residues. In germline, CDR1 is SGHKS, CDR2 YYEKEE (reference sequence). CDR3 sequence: CASSFTTVDQPQHF. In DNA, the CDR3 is TGTGCCAGCAGCTTTACGACTGTCGATCAGCCCCAGCATTTT.

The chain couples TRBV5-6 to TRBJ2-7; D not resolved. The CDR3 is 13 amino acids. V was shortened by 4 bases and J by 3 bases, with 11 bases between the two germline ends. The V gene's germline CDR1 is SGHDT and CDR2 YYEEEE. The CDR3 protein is CASSPGLGYEQYF. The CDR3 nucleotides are TGTGCCAGCAGCCCCGGGCTAGGCTACGAGCAGTACTTC.

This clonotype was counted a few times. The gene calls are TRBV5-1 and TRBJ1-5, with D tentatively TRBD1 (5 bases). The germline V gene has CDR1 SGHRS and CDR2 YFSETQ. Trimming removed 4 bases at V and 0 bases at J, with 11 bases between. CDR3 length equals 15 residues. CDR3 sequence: CASSLGPYSNQPQHF. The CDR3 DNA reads TGCGCCAGCAGCCTGGGGCCCTATAGCAATCAGCCCCAGCATTTT.

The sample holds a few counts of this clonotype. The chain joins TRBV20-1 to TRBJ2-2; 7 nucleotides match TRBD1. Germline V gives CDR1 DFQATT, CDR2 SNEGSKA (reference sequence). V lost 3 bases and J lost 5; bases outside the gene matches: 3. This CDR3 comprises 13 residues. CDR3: CSARGQLTGELFF. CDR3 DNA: TGCAGTGCTAGGGGACAGCTTACCGGGGAGCTGTTTTTT.

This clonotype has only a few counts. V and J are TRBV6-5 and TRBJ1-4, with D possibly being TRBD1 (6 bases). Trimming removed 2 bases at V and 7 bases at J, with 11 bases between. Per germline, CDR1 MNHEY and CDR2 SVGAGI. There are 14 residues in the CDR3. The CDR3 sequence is CASSYTGKGEKLFF. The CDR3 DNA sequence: TGTGCCAGCAGTTACACAGGGAAGGGTGAAAAACTGTTTTTT.

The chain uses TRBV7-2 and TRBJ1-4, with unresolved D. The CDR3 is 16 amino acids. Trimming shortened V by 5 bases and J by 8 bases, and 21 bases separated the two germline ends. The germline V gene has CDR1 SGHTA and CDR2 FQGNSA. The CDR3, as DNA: TGTGCCAGCAGCCCCCAGATAAGCCAGGTTCACGAAAAACTGTTTTTT. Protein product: CASSPQISQVHEKLFF.

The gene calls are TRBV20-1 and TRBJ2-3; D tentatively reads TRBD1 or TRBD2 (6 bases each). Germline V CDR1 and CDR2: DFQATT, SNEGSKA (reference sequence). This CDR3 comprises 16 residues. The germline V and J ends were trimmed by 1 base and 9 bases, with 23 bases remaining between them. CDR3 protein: CSARGAWPAMGGTQYF. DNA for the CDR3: TGCAGTGCTAGAGGGGCGTGGCCGGCCATGGGGGGCACGCAGTATTTT.

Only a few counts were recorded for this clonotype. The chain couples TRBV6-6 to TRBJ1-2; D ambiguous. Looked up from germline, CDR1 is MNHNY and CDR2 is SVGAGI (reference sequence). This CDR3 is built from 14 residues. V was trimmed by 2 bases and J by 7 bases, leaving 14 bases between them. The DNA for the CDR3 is TGTGCCAGCAGTTACAGGGATGACGGGGTTGGCTACACCTTC. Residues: CASSYRDDGVGYTF.

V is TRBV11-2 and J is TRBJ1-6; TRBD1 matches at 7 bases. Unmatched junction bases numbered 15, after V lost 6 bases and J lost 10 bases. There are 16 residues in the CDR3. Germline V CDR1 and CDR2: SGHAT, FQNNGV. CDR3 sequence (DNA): TGTGCCAGCAGGGACCTCGGCGGGACAGTTAACTCACCCCTCCACTTT. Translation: CASRDLGGTVNSPLHF.

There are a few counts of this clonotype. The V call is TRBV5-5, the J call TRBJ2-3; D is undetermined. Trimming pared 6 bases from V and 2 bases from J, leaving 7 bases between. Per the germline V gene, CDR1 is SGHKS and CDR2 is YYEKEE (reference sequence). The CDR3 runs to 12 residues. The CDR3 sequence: CASNLDTDTQYF. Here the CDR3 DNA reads TGTGCCAGCAACCTCGACACAGATACGCAGTATTTT.

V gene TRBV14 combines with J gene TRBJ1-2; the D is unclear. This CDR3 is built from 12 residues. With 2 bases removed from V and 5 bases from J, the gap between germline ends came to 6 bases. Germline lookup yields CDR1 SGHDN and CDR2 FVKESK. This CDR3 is CASSQWTYGYTF. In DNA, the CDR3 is TGTGCCAGCAGCCAATGGACTTATGGCTACACCTTC. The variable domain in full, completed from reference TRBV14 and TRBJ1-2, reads EAGVTQFPSHSVIEKGQTVTLRCDPISGHDNLYWYRRVMGKEIKFLLHFVKESKQDESGMPNNRFLAERTGGTYSTLKVQPAELEDSGVYFCASSQWTYGYTFGSGTRLTVV.

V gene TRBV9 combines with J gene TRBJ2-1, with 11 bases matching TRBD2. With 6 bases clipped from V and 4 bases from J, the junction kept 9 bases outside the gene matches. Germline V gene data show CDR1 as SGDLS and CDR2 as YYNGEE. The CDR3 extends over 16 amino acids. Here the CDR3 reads CASTDKGLAAYNEQFF. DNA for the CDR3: TGTGCCAGCACCGACAAGGGACTAGCGGCTTACAATGAGCAGTTCTTC.

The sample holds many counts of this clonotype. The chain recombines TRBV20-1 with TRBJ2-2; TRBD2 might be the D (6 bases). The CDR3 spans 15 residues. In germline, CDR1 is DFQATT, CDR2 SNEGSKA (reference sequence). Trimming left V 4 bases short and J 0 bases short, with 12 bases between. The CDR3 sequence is CSATSEQANTGELFF. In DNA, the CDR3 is TGCAGTGCTACTAGCGAACAGGCGAACACCGGGGAGCTGTTTTTT.

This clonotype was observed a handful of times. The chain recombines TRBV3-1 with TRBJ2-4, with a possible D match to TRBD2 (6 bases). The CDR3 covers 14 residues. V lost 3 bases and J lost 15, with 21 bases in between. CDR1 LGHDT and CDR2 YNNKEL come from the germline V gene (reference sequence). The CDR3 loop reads CASSQAPGADPRYF. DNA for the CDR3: TGTGCCAGCAGCCAGGCCCCGGGAGCGGACCCACGGTACTTC.

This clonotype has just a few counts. CDR3 in DNA: TGTGCCAGCAGCTTGGAGAGGGGGGATGTCCAGTACTTC. Translating it yields CASSLERGDVQYF. The chain is built from TRBV5-6 and TRBJ2-5; the D call may be TRBD1 or TRBD2 (6 bases each). Germline loops: CDR1 SGHDT, CDR2 YYEEEE. CDR3 length: 13 residues. V lost 0 bases and J 10 bases, leaving 13 bases between the germline ends. Using reference TRBV5-6 and TRBJ2-5 for the parts outside the CDR3, the full variable domain is DAGVTQSPTHLIKTRGQQVTLRCSPKSGHDTVSWYQQALGQGPQFIFQYYEEEERQRGNFPDRFSGHQFPNYSSELNVNALLLGDSALYLCASSLERGDVQYFGPGTRLLVL.

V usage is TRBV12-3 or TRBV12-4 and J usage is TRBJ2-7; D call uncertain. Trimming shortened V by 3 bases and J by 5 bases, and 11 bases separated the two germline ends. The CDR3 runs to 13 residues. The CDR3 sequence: CASSFSPVDEQYF. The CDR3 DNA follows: TGTGCCAGCAGTTTCTCGCCGGTCGACGAGCAGTACTTC.